These T cell receptor beta chains were read from a single sample in a study of blood T cell repertoires in COVID-19. Sequencing used immunoSEQ multiplex PCR; TCRdb keeps in-frame clones, though not all of them. The table shows roughly 330,000 clones, with over 80% occurring only once. Sample: PBMCs or T cells enriched from blood (not recorded which). Source of these receptors: a man aged 30 to 45 who had recovered from COVID-19. CDR3s include the opening cysteine and the closing phenylalanine or tryptophan. D genes are given only for firm matches. Clone size appears in some rows only: once, few, many, or a class for an expanded clone.

V gene: TRBV7-9; clone size: once; D gene: TRBD2; J gene: TRBJ2-2; CDR3 DNA: TGTGCCAGCAGCCTGACTAGCGGGGCCGGATACGGGGAGCTGTTTTTT; CDR3 protein: CASSLTSGAGYGELFF
V gene: TRBV10-3; clone size: NA; D gene: NA; J gene: TRBJ1-5; CDR3 DNA: TGTGCCATCAGTGTCGCAGGGGATCAGCCCCAGCATTTT; CDR3 protein: CAISVAGDQPQHF
V gene: TRBV10-3; clone size: NA; D gene: NA; J gene: TRBJ2-7; CDR3 DNA: TGTGCCATCAGTGAGTTCGGGAGCTCCTACGAGCAGTACTTC; CDR3 protein: CAISEFGSSYEQYF
V gene: TRBV29-1; clone size: once; D gene: NA; J gene: TRBJ2-6; CDR3 DNA: TGCAGCGTCCAAGGGAGAGCCCCCTCTGGGGCCAACGTCCTGACTTTC; CDR3 protein: CSVQGRAPSGANVLTF
V gene: TRBV3-1/TRBV3-2; clone size: NA; D gene: TRBD2; J gene: TRBJ2-2; CDR3 DNA: TGTGCCACAGGACTAGCGGGGGGACGAGGCACCGGGGAGCTGTTTTTT; CDR3 protein: CATGLAGGRGTGELFF
V gene: TRBV27; clone size: NA; D gene: NA; J gene: TRBJ2-1; CDR3 DNA: TGTGCCAGCAGTTTATGGGTCGGGGGGCGGTCCTACAATGAGCAGTTCTTC; CDR3 protein: CASSLWVGGRSYNEQFF
V gene: TRBV4-1; clone size: NA; D gene: TRBD1; J gene: TRBJ2-2; CDR3 DNA: TGCGCCAGCAGCGGACAGGCGAACACCGGGGAGCTGTTTTTT; CDR3 protein: CASSGQANTGELFF
V gene: TRBV7-8; clone size: NA; D gene: TRBD2; J gene: TRBJ2-2; CDR3 DNA: TGTGCCAGCAGCAAAGGACTAGCGACCGGGGAGCTGTTTTTT; CDR3 protein: CASSKGLATGELFF
V gene: TRBV5-1; clone size: NA; D gene: NA; J gene: TRBJ2-5; CDR3 DNA: TGCGCCAGCAGTCGCACTCCCTCAGAGACCCAGTACTTC; CDR3 protein: CASSRTPSETQYF
V gene: TRBV30; clone size: few; D gene: TRBD2; J gene: TRBJ2-2; CDR3 DNA: TGTGCCTGGAGTCGACTAGCGGGAGCGAACACCGGGGAGCTGTTTTTT; CDR3 protein: CAWSRLAGANTGELFF
V gene: TRBV7-8; clone size: NA; D gene: TRBD2; J gene: TRBJ2-3; CDR3 DNA: TGTGCCAGCAGCCCCCCGGCGGGGGGGGGAAGCACAGATACGCAGTATTTT; CDR3 protein: CASSPPAGGGSTDTQYF
V gene: TRBV29-1; clone size: NA; D gene: TRBD1; J gene: TRBJ2-2; CDR3 DNA: TGCACAGGACAGGGGGCAGGGACCGGGGAGCTGTTTTTT; CDR3 protein: CTGQGAGTGELFF
V gene: TRBV28; clone size: NA; D gene: NA; J gene: TRBJ2-5; CDR3 DNA: TGTGCCAGCAGTTTTCGGGGGAGGGAGACCCAGTACTTC; CDR3 protein: CASSFRGRETQYF
V gene: TRBV12-3/TRBV12-4; clone size: few; D gene: NA; J gene: TRBJ2-1; CDR3 DNA: TGTGCCAGCAGTCACCAGGGCGGTGAGCAGTTCTTC; CDR3 protein: CASSHQGGEQFF
V gene: TRBV5-4; clone size: NA; D gene: TRBD1; J gene: TRBJ2-3; CDR3 DNA: TGTGCCAGCAGCTTGGAGGGGGCCAGGACAGATACGCAGTATTTT; CDR3 protein: CASSLEGARTDTQYF
V gene: TRBV13; clone size: NA; D gene: TRBD1; J gene: TRBJ1-2; CDR3 DNA: TGTGCCAGCAGTATGGACAGGGATGGCTACACCTTC; CDR3 protein: CASSMDRDGYTF
V gene: TRBV14; clone size: NA; D gene: NA; J gene: TRBJ1-2; CDR3 DNA: TGTGCCAGCAGCCAAGATTACAGGGTGAACTATGGCTACACCTTC; CDR3 protein: CASSQDYRVNYGYTF
V gene: TRBV19; clone size: NA; D gene: NA; J gene: TRBJ1-3; CDR3 DNA: TGTGCCAGTAGTAAAGGAGCGGACACCATATATTTT; CDR3 protein: CASSKGADTIYF
V gene: TRBV4-2; clone size: NA; D gene: NA; J gene: TRBJ1-6; CDR3 DNA: TGTGCCAGCAGCCAAGATACGGGCAGGGTTGGTTCACCCCTCCACTTT; CDR3 protein: CASSQDTGRVGSPLHF
V gene: TRBV6-5; clone size: NA; D gene: NA; J gene: TRBJ1-5; CDR3 DNA: TGTGCCAGCAGGTCCAATATAGATCAGCCCCAGCATTTT; CDR3 protein: CASRSNIDQPQHF
V gene: TRBV9; clone size: NA; D gene: NA; J gene: TRBJ1-1; CDR3 DNA: TGTGCCAGCAGCGCGACACAGAACACTGAAGCTTTCTTT; CDR3 protein: CASSATQNTEAFF
V gene: TRBV9; clone size: NA; D gene: NA; J gene: TRBJ2-5; CDR3 DNA: TGTGCCAGCAGCTCGGAGGGGGGGCCGTACCAAGAGACCCAGTACTTC; CDR3 protein: CASSSEGGPYQETQYF
V gene: TRBV12-3/TRBV12-4; clone size: few; D gene: NA; J gene: TRBJ1-6; CDR3 DNA: TGTGCCAGCAGCCCCGGGAATAATTCACCCCTCCACTTT; CDR3 protein: CASSPGNNSPLHF
V gene: TRBV7-6; clone size: NA; D gene: NA; J gene: TRBJ2-1; CDR3 DNA: TGTGCCAGCAGCTTAAAGAGCGGGCCCTACAATGAGCAGTTCTTC; CDR3 protein: CASSLKSGPYNEQFF
V gene: TRBV10-3; clone size: NA; D gene: NA; J gene: TRBJ1-6; CDR3 DNA: TGTGCCATCAGTCCTGTTAGCTCCTATAATTCACCCCTCCACTTT; CDR3 protein: CAISPVSSYNSPLHF
V gene: TRBV5-8; clone size: NA; D gene: NA; J gene: TRBJ1-2; CDR3 DNA: TGTGCCAGCAGCTTGACTGGTTATGGCTACACCTTC; CDR3 protein: CASSLTGYGYTF
V gene: TRBV23-1; clone size: NA; D gene: TRBD1; J gene: TRBJ2-7; CDR3 DNA: TGCGCCAGCAGTCAAGGGACAGGGGCGGCCTACGAGCAGTACTTC; CDR3 protein: CASSQGTGAAYEQYF
V gene: TRBV27; clone size: NA; D gene: NA; J gene: TRBJ1-5; CDR3 DNA: TGTGCCAGCAGACAGGGCTCGGGTCAGCCCCAGCATTTT; CDR3 protein: CASRQGSGQPQHF
V gene: TRBV7-9; clone size: once; D gene: NA; J gene: TRBJ1-4; CDR3 DNA: TGTGCCAGCAGCCAATCCTTGGGCAGGGAAAAACTGTTTTTT; CDR3 protein: CASSQSLGREKLFF
V gene: TRBV2; clone size: NA; D gene: NA; J gene: TRBJ2-5; CDR3 DNA: TGTGCCAGCAGTGAAGCGCTTAGGGGCTTGAAGACCCAGTACTTC; CDR3 protein: CASSEALRGLKTQYF
V gene: TRBV25-1; clone size: NA; D gene: TRBD1; J gene: TRBJ1-2; CDR3 DNA: TGTGCCAGCAGTGAGGACAGGGACGATGGCTACACCTTC; CDR3 protein: CASSEDRDDGYTF
V gene: TRBV2; clone size: NA; D gene: NA; J gene: TRBJ1-5; CDR3 DNA: TGTGCCAGCAGTGAAGGACACCTTAGCAATCAGCCCCAGCATTTT; CDR3 protein: CASSEGHLSNQPQHF
V gene: TRBV18; clone size: NA; D gene: NA; J gene: TRBJ1-3; CDR3 DNA: TGTGCCAGCTCACCACGGCAGGGTGCGGGAAACACCATATATTTT; CDR3 protein: CASSPRQGAGNTIYF
V gene: TRBV11-2; clone size: NA; D gene: TRBD1; J gene: TRBJ1-2; CDR3 DNA: TGTGCCAGCAGGCCAGGGGGCGCGGACTATGGCTACACCTTC; CDR3 protein: CASRPGGADYGYTF
V gene: TRBV6-5; clone size: NA; D gene: NA; J gene: TRBJ1-3; CDR3 DNA: TGTGCCAGCAGTTACTCTCCGGCAGGGCCTGGAAACACCATATATTTT; CDR3 protein: CASSYSPAGPGNTIYF
V gene: TRBV7-8; clone size: NA; D gene: TRBD1; J gene: TRBJ2-3; CDR3 DNA: TGTGCCAGCAGCCCCTACATAACCGCAGGGGGCGGGAATACGCAGTATTTT; CDR3 protein: CASSPYITAGGGNTQYF
V gene: TRBV7-8; clone size: NA; D gene: NA; J gene: TRBJ2-3; CDR3 DNA: TGTGCCAGCAGCTTAGGAGGCTTTTCGGGCACAGATACGCAGTATTTT; CDR3 protein: CASSLGGFSGTDTQYF
V gene: TRBV30; clone size: NA; D gene: NA; J gene: TRBJ2-2; CDR3 DNA: TGTGCCTGGACGGGGTCAATGTTCACCGGGGAGCTGTTTTTT; CDR3 protein: CAWTGSMFTGELFF
V gene: TRBV11-3; clone size: NA; D gene: NA; J gene: TRBJ1-4; CDR3 DNA: TGTGCCAGCAGCTTAGATTACAGGGATGAAAAACTGTTTTTT; CDR3 protein: CASSLDYRDEKLFF
V gene: TRBV20-1; clone size: NA; D gene: TRBD1; J gene: TRBJ1-5; CDR3 DNA: TGCAGTGCAAGTCCCGGGACAGGGTTCGATCAGCCCCAGCATTTT; CDR3 protein: CSASPGTGFDQPQHF
V gene: TRBV28; clone size: NA; D gene: NA; J gene: TRBJ2-7; CDR3 DNA: TGTGCCAGCAGTCCTCCGACTCCTAGGGAGCAGTACTTC; CDR3 protein: CASSPPTPREQYF
V gene: TRBV30; clone size: NA; D gene: NA; J gene: TRBJ1-1; CDR3 DNA: TGTGCCTGGATCCCGGGGGACGCCTCCCCAGCTTTCTTT; CDR3 protein: CAWIPGDASPAFF
V gene: TRBV7-2; clone size: once; D gene: NA; J gene: TRBJ1-5; CDR3 DNA: TGTGCCAGCAGCCTACACGGGGTATCAAATCAGCCCCAGCATTTT; CDR3 protein: CASSLHGVSNQPQHF
V gene: TRBV10-3; clone size: NA; D gene: NA; J gene: TRBJ2-3; CDR3 DNA: TGTGCCACTGCACAGGCTGCGGATACGCAGTATTTT; CDR3 protein: CATAQAADTQYF
V gene: TRBV6-2/TRBV6-3; clone size: NA; D gene: TRBD1; J gene: TRBJ1-6; CDR3 DNA: TGTGCCAGCAGCGACCGGGACAGGGGTTATTCACCCCTCCACTTT; CDR3 protein: CASSDRDRGYSPLHF
V gene: TRBV3-1/TRBV3-2; clone size: NA; D gene: TRBD2; J gene: TRBJ2-5; CDR3 DNA: TGTGCCAGTAGCGGGGGGGGGAAGACCCAGTACTTC; CDR3 protein: CASSGGGKTQYF
V gene: TRBV5-1; clone size: NA; D gene: NA; J gene: TRBJ2-1; CDR3 DNA: TGCGCCAGCAGCTTGTTTGCAGGGGACAATGAGCAGTTCTTC; CDR3 protein: CASSLFAGDNEQFF
V gene: TRBV10-2; clone size: NA; D gene: NA; J gene: TRBJ2-1; CDR3 DNA: TGCGCCAGCTCGGTGGTCGCCTACAATGAGCAGTTCTTC; CDR3 protein: CASSVVAYNEQFF
V gene: TRBV3-1/TRBV3-2; clone size: NA; D gene: NA; J gene: TRBJ1-1; CDR3 DNA: TGTGCCAGCAGCCAACCCCCAAACACTGAAGCTTTCTTT; CDR3 protein: CASSQPPNTEAFF
V gene: TRBV6-5; clone size: NA; D gene: NA; J gene: TRBJ2-1; CDR3 DNA: TGTGCCAGCAGCCGAACGGGGTACAATGAGCAGTTCTTC; CDR3 protein: CASSRTGYNEQFF
V gene: TRBV19; clone size: NA; D gene: TRBD2; J gene: TRBJ2-1; CDR3 DNA: TGTGCCAGTAGTAACTCGGGGGGAACGCTAAATGAGCAGTTCTTC; CDR3 protein: CASSNSGGTLNEQFF
V gene: TRBV10-3; clone size: NA; D gene: NA; J gene: TRBJ2-1; CDR3 DNA: TGTGCCATCAGTGCTAGACAGTCCACCTACAATGAGCAGTTCTTC; CDR3 protein: CAISARQSTYNEQFF
V gene: TRBV2; clone size: once; D gene: TRBD1; J gene: TRBJ1-6; CDR3 DNA: TGTGCCAGCAGGGACCGACAGGGGGCCTCTAATTCACCCCTCCACTTT; CDR3 protein: CASRDRQGASNSPLHF
V gene: TRBV30; clone size: NA; D gene: NA; J gene: TRBJ2-2; CDR3 DNA: TGTGCCTGGAGTGCTGGGCATGCCACCGGGGAGCTGTTTTTT; CDR3 protein: CAWSAGHATGELFF